The T cell receptor (beta chain) described here comes from a study of shared clonotypes between healthy human individuals. Study donors comprised healthy, HIV-negative adults devoid of recent acute infection or vaccination. Repertoires were generated with immunoSEQ multiplex PCR, while TCRdb's copy carries only in-frame clones and drops some. The sample has fewer than 400,000 clones; around 74% are singletons. Trimming cost V 8 bases and J 5 bases; bases outside gene matches: 6. In germline, CDR1 is SGHAT, CDR2 FQDESV (reference sequence). The CDR3 is made up of 15 amino acids. The chain couples TRBV11-1 to TRBJ2-2; 12 nucleotides match TRBD2. The TCR was taken from a man aged 30 to 39 in good health. Sequenced sample: memory CD4+ T cells sorted from blood. The sample's subset: CD45RA-negative fraction. The CDR3 sequence is CASSLAGGRTGELFF. CDR3 sequence (DNA): TGTGCCAGCTCACTAGCGGGAGGAAGGACCGGGGAGCTGTTTTTT.